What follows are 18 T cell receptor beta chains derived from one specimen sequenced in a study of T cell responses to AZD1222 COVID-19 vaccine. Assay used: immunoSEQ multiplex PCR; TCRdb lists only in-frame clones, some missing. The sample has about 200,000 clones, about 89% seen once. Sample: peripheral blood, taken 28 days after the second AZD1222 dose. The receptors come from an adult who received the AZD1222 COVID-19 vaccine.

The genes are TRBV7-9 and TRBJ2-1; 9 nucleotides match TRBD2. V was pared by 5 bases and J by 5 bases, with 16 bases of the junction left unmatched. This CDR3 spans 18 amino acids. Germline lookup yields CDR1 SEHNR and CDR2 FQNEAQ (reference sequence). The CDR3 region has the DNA TGTGCCAGCAGCCCGGGACTAGCTGCGCCGACGGGCCACAATGAGCAGTTCTTC. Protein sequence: CASSPGLAAPTGHNEQFF.

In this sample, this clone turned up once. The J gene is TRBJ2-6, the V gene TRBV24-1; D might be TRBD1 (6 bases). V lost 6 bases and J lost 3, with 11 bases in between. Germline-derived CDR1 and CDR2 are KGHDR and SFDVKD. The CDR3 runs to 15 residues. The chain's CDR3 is CATSSTGYGANVLTF. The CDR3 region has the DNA TGTGCCACCAGTTCAACAGGGTATGGGGCCAACGTCCTGACTTTC.

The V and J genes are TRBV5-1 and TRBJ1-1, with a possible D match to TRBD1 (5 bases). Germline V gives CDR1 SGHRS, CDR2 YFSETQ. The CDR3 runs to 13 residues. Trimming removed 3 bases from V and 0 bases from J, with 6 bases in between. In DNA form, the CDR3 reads TGCGCCAGCAGCTGGGACGTGAACACTGAAGCTTTCTTT. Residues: CASSWDVNTEAFF.

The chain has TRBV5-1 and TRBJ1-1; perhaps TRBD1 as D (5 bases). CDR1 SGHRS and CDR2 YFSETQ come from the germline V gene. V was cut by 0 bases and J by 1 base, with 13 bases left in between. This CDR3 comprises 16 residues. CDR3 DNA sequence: TGCGCCAGCAGCTTGGGAATGGGGGTTACGAACACTGAAGCTTTCTTT. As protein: CASSLGMGVTNTEAFF.

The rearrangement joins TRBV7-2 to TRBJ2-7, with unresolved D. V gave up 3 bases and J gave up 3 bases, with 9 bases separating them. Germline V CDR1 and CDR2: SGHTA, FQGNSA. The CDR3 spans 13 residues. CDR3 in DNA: TGTGCCAGCAGCTTGACGAGAGGCTACGAGCAGTACTTC. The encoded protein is CASSLTRGYEQYF.

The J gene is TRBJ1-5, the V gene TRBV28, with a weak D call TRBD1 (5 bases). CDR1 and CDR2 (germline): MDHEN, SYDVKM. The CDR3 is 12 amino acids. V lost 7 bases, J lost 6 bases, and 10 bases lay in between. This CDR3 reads CASTTGGQPQHF. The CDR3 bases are TGTGCCAGCACCACAGGCGGTCAGCCCCAGCATTTT.

CDR3 nucleotides: TGTGCCACCAGCAGAGAGCTGAACTATGGCTACACCTTC. Its translation is CATSRELNYGYTF. The chain links TRBV15 to TRBJ1-2, with D unclear. Per the germline V gene, CDR1 is LNHNV and CDR2 is YYDKDF (reference sequence). This CDR3 comprises 13 residues. The V end was cut by 0 bases, the J end by 2 bases, with 4 bases between.

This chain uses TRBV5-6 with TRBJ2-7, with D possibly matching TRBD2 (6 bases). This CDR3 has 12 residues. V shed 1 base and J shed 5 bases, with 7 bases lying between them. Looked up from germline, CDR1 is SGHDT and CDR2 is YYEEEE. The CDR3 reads CASSLTGDEQYF. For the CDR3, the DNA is TGTGCCAGCAGCTTGACGGGGGACGAGCAGTACTTC.

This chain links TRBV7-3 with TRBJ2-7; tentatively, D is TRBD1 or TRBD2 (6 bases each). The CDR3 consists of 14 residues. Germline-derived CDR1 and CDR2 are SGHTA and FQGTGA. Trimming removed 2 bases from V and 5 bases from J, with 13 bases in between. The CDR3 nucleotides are TGTGCCAGCAGCTTACACAGGGCTAGCGACGAGCAGTACTTC. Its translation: CASSLHRASDEQYF. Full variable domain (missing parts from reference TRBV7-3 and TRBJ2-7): GAGVSQTPSNKVTEKGKYVELRCDPISGHTALYWYRQSLGQGPEFLIYFQGTGAADDSGLPNDRFFAVRPEGSVSTLKIQRTERGDSAVYLCASSLHRASDEQYFGPGTRLTVT.

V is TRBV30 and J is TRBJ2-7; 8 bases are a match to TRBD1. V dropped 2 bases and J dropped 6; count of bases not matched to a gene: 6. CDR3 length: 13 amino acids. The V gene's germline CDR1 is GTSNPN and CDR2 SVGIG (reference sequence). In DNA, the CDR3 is TGTGCCTGGAGTTCAGGGGGCACCGGCGAGCAGTACTTC. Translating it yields CAWSSGGTGEQYF.

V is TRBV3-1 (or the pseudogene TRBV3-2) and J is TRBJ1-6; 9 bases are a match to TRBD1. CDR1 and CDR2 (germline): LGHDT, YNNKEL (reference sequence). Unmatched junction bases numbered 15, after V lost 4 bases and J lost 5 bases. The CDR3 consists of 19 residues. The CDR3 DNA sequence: TGTGCCAGCAGCCCTCCCGACAGGGGGGCACCTGACGATAATTCACCCCTCCACTTT. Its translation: CASSPPDRGAPDDNSPLHF.

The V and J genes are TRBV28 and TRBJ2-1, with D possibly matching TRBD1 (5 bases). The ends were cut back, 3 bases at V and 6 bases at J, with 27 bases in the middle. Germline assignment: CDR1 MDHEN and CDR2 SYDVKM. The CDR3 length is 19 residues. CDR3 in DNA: TGTGCCAGCAGTTTTTTTTTCTCCCTTGATAACAGGATCTTCAATGAGCAGTTCTTC. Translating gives CASSFFFSLDNRIFNEQFF.

DNA for the CDR3: TGCGCCAGCAGCGAGGACAGACCCACCACTGAAGCTTTCTTT. This gives the protein CASSEDRPTTEAFF. The chain uses TRBV5-1 and TRBJ1-1; D is possibly TRBD1 (6 bases). The CDR3 length is 14 residues. CDR1 is SGHRS, CDR2 YFSETQ, per germline. V was cut by 4 bases and J by 4 bases, with 14 bases left in between. Full variable domain (remainder filled in from reference TRBV5-1 and TRBJ1-1): KAGVTQTPRYLIKTRGQQVTLSCSPISGHRSVSWYQQTPGQGLQFLFEYFSETQRNKGNFPGRFSGRQFSNSRSEMNVSTLELGDSALYLCASSEDRPTTEAFFGQGTRLTVV.

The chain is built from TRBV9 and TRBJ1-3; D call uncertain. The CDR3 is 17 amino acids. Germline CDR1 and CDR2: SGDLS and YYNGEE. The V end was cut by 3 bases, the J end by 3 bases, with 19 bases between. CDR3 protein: CASSDEDGIYIGNTIYF. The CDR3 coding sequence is TGTGCCAGCAGCGACGAGGACGGGATCTATATTGGAAACACCATATATTTT.

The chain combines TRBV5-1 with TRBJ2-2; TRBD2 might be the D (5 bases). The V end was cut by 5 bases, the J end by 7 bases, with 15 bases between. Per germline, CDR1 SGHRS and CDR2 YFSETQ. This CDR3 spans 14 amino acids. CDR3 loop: CASRAGMDNGELFF. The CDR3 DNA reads TGCGCCAGCAGGGCCGGGATGGATAACGGGGAGCTGTTTTTT.

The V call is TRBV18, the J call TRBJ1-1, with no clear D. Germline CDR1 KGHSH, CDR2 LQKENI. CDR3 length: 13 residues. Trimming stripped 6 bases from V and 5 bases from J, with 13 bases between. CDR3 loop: CASSPPGRTEAFF. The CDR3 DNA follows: TGTGCCAGCTCGCCTCCGGGGAGGACTGAAGCTTTCTTT.

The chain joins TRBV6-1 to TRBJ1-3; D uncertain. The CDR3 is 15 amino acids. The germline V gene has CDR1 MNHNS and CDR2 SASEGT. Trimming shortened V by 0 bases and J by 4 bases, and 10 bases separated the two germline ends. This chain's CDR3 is CASSEALPAGNTIYF. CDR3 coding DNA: TGTGCCAGCAGTGAAGCCTTGCCTGCGGGAAACACCATATATTTT.

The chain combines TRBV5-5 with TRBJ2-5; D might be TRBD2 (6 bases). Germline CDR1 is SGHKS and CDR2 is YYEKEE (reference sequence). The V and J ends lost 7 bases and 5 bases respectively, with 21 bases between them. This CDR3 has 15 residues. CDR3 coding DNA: TGTGCCAGCGGGGAGGAGGGATATGGGATGGAGACCCAGTACTTC. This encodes CASGEEGYGMETQYF.